Listed here are 25 T cell receptor beta chains from one sample, sequenced in a study of OX40 agonist ivuxolimab in advanced cancers. The method was immunoSEQ multiplex PCR; TCRdb's version includes in-frame clones alone and lacks a portion of them. The top ten clones hold 2.4% of a sample with more than 50,000 clones, roughly 82% of them seen once. The specimen was CD4+ or CD8+ T cells sorted from blood, collected in a trial of the OX40 agonist ivuxolimab. Every receptor here comes from an adult with an advanced solid tumor such as melanoma, head and neck, liver or kidney cancer.

This clone has a handful of counts. CDR3 residues: CASCREGLTEAFF. CDR3 bases: TGTGCCAGCTGTCGTGAGGGGCTCACTGAAGCTTTCTTT. This chain uses TRBV5-6 with TRBJ1-1; a weak D match, TRBD1 (5 bases). The CDR3 sequence is 13 residues long. V was shortened by 7 bases and J by 4 bases, with 14 bases between the two germline ends. Germline V gene lookup returns CDR1 SGHDT and CDR2 YYEEEE.

The V gene is TRBV14, the J gene TRBJ2-7; D is unclear. Trimming took off 5 bases at V and 4 bases at J, with 9 bases between the two ends. Per the germline V gene, CDR1 is SGHDN and CDR2 is FVKESK. The CDR3 is 12 residues long. The CDR3 protein is CASSEGGYEQYF. The CDR3 nucleotides are TGTGCCAGCAGCGAAGGTGGATACGAGCAGTACTTC.

The gene calls are TRBV7-2 and TRBJ2-2; D possibly matches TRBD1 or TRBD2 (6 bases each). The CDR3 contains 14 residues. Deletions cut 0 bases from V and 6 bases from J, with 8 bases between. CDR1 SGHTA and CDR2 FQGNSA come from the germline V gene. In DNA form, the CDR3 reads TGTGCCAGCAGCTTAGCGAGGGGGGCCGGGGAGCTGTTTTTT. Its translation: CASSLARGAGELFF.

The chain joins TRBV7-9 to TRBJ2-7, with 10 nucleotides matching TRBD1. CDR3 length: 15 residues. The V and J ends lost 4 bases and 3 bases, in that order; junction bases with no gene match: 6. Germline V lookup: CDR1 SEHNR, CDR2 FQNEAQ (reference sequence). The CDR3 reads CASSSPRTGGYEQYF. The CDR3 DNA reads as TGTGCCAGCAGCTCCCCCCGGACAGGGGGCTACGAGCAGTACTTC.

This clone appeared once. The chain is built from TRBV28 and TRBJ1-2; D unresolved. Between the trimmed V and J ends, which lost 4 bases and 4 bases, there was a span of 10 bases. This CDR3 comprises 13 residues. In germline, CDR1 is MDHEN, CDR2 SYDVKM. In nucleotides, the CDR3 is TGTGCCAGCAGTTCCAGGCCGATCTATGGCTACACCTTC. As protein: CASSSRPIYGYTF.

The chain couples TRBV5-1 to TRBJ1-2, with 7 bases that match TRBD1. The junction had 4 bases not matched to a gene; V was cut back by 4 bases and J by 4 bases. CDR1 is SGHRS and CDR2 is YFSETQ in the germline V gene. The CDR3 is 13 amino acids. In nucleotides, the CDR3 is TGCGCCAGCAGCCAGGACAGGCTCTATGGCTACACCTTC. Translation gives CASSQDRLYGYTF.

The V call is TRBV4-3, the J call TRBJ2-3, with TRBD1 matching 7 bases. The V gene's germline CDR1 is LGHNA and CDR2 YSLEER. Unmatched junction bases numbered 7, after V lost 3 bases and J lost 1 base. This CDR3 spans 16 amino acids. CDR3 in DNA: TGCGCCAGCAGCCACGGTGAAGACAGGGGCACAGATACGCAGTATTTT. This translates into CASSHGEDRGTDTQYF.

This clone was recorded once. The gene calls are TRBV19 and TRBJ1-2, with D perhaps matching TRBD1 (5 bases). This CDR3 has 15 amino acids. Trimming took off 7 bases at V and 7 bases at J, with 22 bases between the two ends. Germline-derived CDR1 and CDR2 are LNHDA and SQIVND (reference sequence). CDR3 nucleotides: TGTGCCAGTATGGTGGACGGGGGAATCGGTCCTGGCTACACCTTC. Protein sequence: CASMVDGGIGPGYTF.

This rearrangement joins TRBV2 to TRBJ1-5; no clear D. This CDR3 spans 14 amino acids. V shed 7 bases and J shed 4 bases, with 14 bases lying between them. Germline V gene sequence: CDR1 SNHLY, CDR2 FYNNEI. CDR3 DNA: TGTGCCAGCAAAAACCTTATAGCAAATCAGCCCCAGCATTTT. Translated: CASKNLIANQPQHF.

This clone came up a few times. This chain joins TRBV18 and TRBJ1-5; no definite D call. Germline lookup yields CDR1 KGHSH and CDR2 LQKENI. V was clipped by 4 bases and J by 1 base, with 11 bases between them. The CDR3 extends over 15 amino acids. CDR3 nucleotides: TGTGCCAGCTCACGTGAACCGGGGAGCAATCAGCCCCAGCATTTT. This translates into CASSREPGSNQPQHF.

The chain couples TRBV29-1 to TRBJ2-5; no clear D gene. V lost 3 bases and J 5 bases, leaving 13 bases between the germline ends. This CDR3 has 13 amino acids. CDR1 is SQVTM, CDR2 ANQGSEA, per germline. The CDR3 nucleotides are TGCAGCGTTGAGTCCGGACCTACGGAGACCCAGTACTTC. The encoded protein is CSVESGPTETQYF. Based on the CDR3 plus reference TRBV29-1 and TRBJ2-5, the full variable domain is SAVISQKPSRDICQRGTSLTIQCQVDSQVTMMFWYRQQPGQSLTLIATANQGSEATYESGFVIDKFPISRPNLTFSTLTVSNMSPEDSSIYLCSVESGPTETQYFGPGTRLLVL.

This clone was detected a few times. V usage is TRBV19 and J usage is TRBJ2-7; D not resolved. From germline, CDR1 is LNHDA and CDR2 SQIVND (reference sequence). The CDR3 contains 14 residues. Trimming stripped 2 bases from V and 1 base from J, with 9 bases between. DNA of the CDR3: TGTGCCAGTAGTATAAGGCAGCAGTCCTACGAGCAGTACTTC. Encoded protein: CASSIRQQSYEQYF.

The CDR3 DNA sequence: TGTGCCAGCAGCTTAGGGGGGGGGATTACTAGCACAGATACGCAGTATTTT. Its translation: CASSLGGGITSTDTQYF. The chain has TRBV7-2 and TRBJ2-3, with TRBD2 matching 7 bases. The length of the CDR3 is 17 residues. J was trimmed by 0 bases and V by 1 base; bases with no gene match: 7. Germline CDR1 reads SGHTA; CDR2 reads FQGNSA.

The chain carries TRBV18 and TRBJ1-2, with TRBD1 matching over 11 bases. The CDR3 extends over 13 amino acids. Germline lookup yields CDR1 KGHSH and CDR2 LQKENI. V was clipped by 4 bases and J by 6 bases; unmatched bases: 1. The CDR3: CASSQGQGDGYTF. CDR3 nucleotides: TGTGCCAGCTCACAGGGACAGGGGGATGGCTACACCTTC.

The CDR3 here is CASSPSAGGMETQYF. Written as DNA, the CDR3 is TGCGCCAGCAGCCCCTCAGCGGGGGGAATGGAGACCCAGTACTTC. The genes are TRBV5-1 and TRBJ2-5; TRBD2 matches at 9 bases. CDR1 and CDR2 from the germline V gene are SGHRS and YFSETQ. The J segment lost 5 bases and the V segment lost 4 bases, leaving 9 bases of the junction unmatched. CDR3 length: 15 residues.

This sequence joins TRBV5-1 and TRBJ2-1, with 11 bases aligning to TRBD2. The germline V gene has CDR1 SGHRS and CDR2 YFSETQ. The CDR3 extends over 18 amino acids. Losses at the gene ends were 0 bases for V and 0 bases for J; bases not matched to a gene: 5. The CDR3 bases are TGCGCCAGCAGCTTGGGACTAGCGGGGATTAGCTCCTACAATGAGCAGTTCTTC. Translation: CASSLGLAGISSYNEQFF.

This clone was counted once. The chain joins TRBV5-1 to TRBJ2-5, with D perhaps matching TRBD1 (5 bases). V was shortened by 3 bases and J by 5 bases, with 17 bases between the two germline ends. Germline values: CDR1 SGHRS, CDR2 YFSETQ. The CDR3 sequence is 15 residues long. The CDR3 sequence: CASSSAGVGVETQYF. The CDR3 region has the DNA TGCGCCAGCAGCTCAGCTGGGGTAGGGGTGGAGACCCAGTACTTC.

The rearrangement joins TRBV11-2 to TRBJ2-5; 9 nucleotides agree with TRBD2. CDR3 length equals 16 residues. Per germline, CDR1 SGHAT and CDR2 FQNNGV. V was clipped by 1 base and J by 5 bases; unmatched bases: 8. CDR3 nucleotide sequence: TGTGCCAGCAGCTTAGTCTCGCGGGGGGGCCCGGAGACCCAGTACTTC. Encoded protein: CASSLVSRGGPETQYF.

This sequence joins TRBV6-5 and TRBJ1-2; D unresolved. Germline V gives CDR1 MNHEY, CDR2 SVGAGI. V was cut by 0 bases and J by 1 base, with 12 bases left in between. The CDR3 covers 16 residues. Here the CDR3 reads CASSYSTVRNNYGYTF. CDR3 nucleotides: TGTGCCAGCAGTTACTCGACGGTTCGAAATAACTATGGCTACACCTTC.

The J gene is TRBJ2-5, the V gene TRBV9, with no clear D. Trimming took 1 base from V and 0 from J, leaving 4 bases between them. CDR1 and CDR2 (germline): SGDLS, YYNGEE. The CDR3 runs to 13 residues. The CDR3 here is CASSVSYQETQYF. The CDR3 DNA follows: TGTGCCAGCAGCGTATCGTACCAAGAGACCCAGTACTTC.

The V gene is TRBV7-3, the J gene TRBJ2-1; 9 nucleotides line up with TRBD1. In germline, CDR1 is SGHTA, CDR2 FQGTGA. V trimming: 2 bases; J trimming: 5 bases; junction bases outside the gene matches: 4. This CDR3 region has 15 residues. In DNA form, the CDR3 reads TGTGCCAGCAGCTTAGGGACAGGGCTACACAATGAGCAGTTCTTC. This codes for CASSLGTGLHNEQFF.

The chain carries TRBV9 and TRBJ2-2; D is ambiguous. CDR1 and CDR2 (germline): SGDLS, YYNGEE. V lost 3 bases, J lost 7 bases, and 13 bases lay in between. The CDR3 covers 14 residues. The CDR3 sequence: CASSAWTKDGELFF. Here the CDR3 DNA reads TGTGCCAGCAGCGCGTGGACGAAAGACGGGGAGCTGTTTTTT.

This rearrangement joins TRBV5-4 to TRBJ2-3, with a weak D call TRBD2 (5 bases). CDR3 length: 13 residues. Germline CDR1 reads SGHNT; CDR2 reads YYREEE (reference sequence). Trimming stripped 7 bases from V and 2 bases from J, with 11 bases between. This CDR3 is CASVGLDTDTQYF. The CDR3 DNA follows: TGTGCCAGCGTTGGACTTGACACAGATACGCAGTATTTT. Variable domain in full (rest from reference TRBV5-4 and TRBJ2-3): ETGVTQSPTHLIKTRGQQVTLRCSSQSGHNTVSWYQQALGQGPQFIFQYYREEENGRGNFPPRFSGLQFPNYSSELNVNALELDDSALYLCASVGLDTDTQYFGPGTRLTVL.

This clone is a singleton in its sample. J is TRBJ2-3 and V is TRBV6-5; D gene uncertain. CDR1 is MNHEY and CDR2 is SVGAGI in the germline V gene. The CDR3 has 14 amino acids. Trimming removed 7 bases from V and 1 base from J, with 12 bases in between. The CDR3 region is CASTSWQGTDTQYF. The CDR3 bases are TGTGCCAGCACCTCGTGGCAGGGCACAGATACGCAGTATTTT.

V usage is TRBV6-5 and J usage is TRBJ2-7; weak D call: TRBD1 (6 bases). The germline gives CDR1 MNHEY, CDR2 SVGAGI. Trimming pared 6 bases from V and 3 bases from J, leaving 12 bases between. The CDR3 sequence is 13 residues long. The CDR3 is CASRGAGVYEQYF. The CDR3 nucleotides read TGTGCCAGCAGAGGCGCAGGGGTCTACGAGCAGTACTTC.